The rows below give T cell receptor beta chains drawn from one sample of a study of blood T cell repertoires in COVID-19. Only in-frame clones appear in the TCRdb table, and some are missing; sequencing was by immunoSEQ multiplex PCR. The sample has roughly 200,000 clones, 75% to 85% seen once; the top ten hold roughly 1.2%. Sequencing used peripheral blood. The source is a woman in her thirties with COVID-19, enrolled during active disease. CDR3s include the opening cysteine and the closing phenylalanine or tryptophan. D genes are given only for firm matches. Clone size is given for some rows only: seen once, a few or many times, or a class if the clone is expanded.

>TRBJ1-4|.|.|TRBV12-3/TRBV12-4
CASSFQEKLFF
TGTGCCAGCAGTTTTCAAGAAAAACTGTTTTTT
>TRBJ2-3|.|.|TRBV7-3
CASSLASRDTQYF
TGTGCCAGCAGCTTGGCTAGCCGGGATACGCAGTATTTT
>TRBJ1-1|TRBD1|.|TRBV9
CASSESTGGYPEAFF
TGTGCCAGCAGCGAGTCTACAGGGGGCTACCCTGAAGCTTTCTTT
>TRBJ2-6|TRBD2|once|TRBV7-2
CASSLAGLAGGRGANVLTF
TGTGCCAGCAGCTTGGCGGGACTAGCGGGAGGACGAGGGGCCAACGTCCTGACTTTC
>TRBJ2-2|TRBD2|few|TRBV18
CASSPFSGRITGELFF
TGTGCCAGCTCACCGTTTAGCGGGAGAATCACCGGGGAGCTGTTTTTT
>TRBJ1-2|.|.|TRBV5-4
CASSPGVVPPNYGYTF
TGTGCCAGCAGCCCCGGGGTAGTACCTCCTAACTATGGCTACACCTTC
>TRBJ1-5|.|.|TRBV7-3
CASSLGQYQPQHF
TGTGCCAGCAGCCTAGGACAGTATCAGCCCCAGCATTTT
>TRBJ2-3|.|.|TRBV29-1
CSVGGLRGDTQYF
TGCAGCGTTGGGGGACTTCGCGGGGATACGCAGTATTTT
>TRBJ1-5|.|.|TRBV19
CASSIVTGYSNQPQHF
TGTGCCAGTAGTATAGTAACGGGGTATAGCAATCAGCCCCAGCATTTT
>TRBJ2-2|.|few|TRBV4-2
CASSQDLGVGELFF
TGTGCCAGCAGCCAAGATTTAGGAGTCGGGGAGCTGTTTTTT
>TRBJ2-5|TRBD2|.|TRBV19
CASSIGGGGAETQYF
TGTGCCAGTAGTATCGGCGGGGGGGGAGCAGAGACCCAGTACTTC
>TRBJ2-7|.|.|TRBV10-3
CAAAIGGPEQYF
TGTGCCGCCGCTATCGGGGGGCCCGAGCAGTACTTC
>TRBJ1-1|.|once|TRBV11-2
CASSLDLRGGTEAFF
TGTGCCAGCAGCTTAGATCTGAGGGGAGGAACTGAAGCTTTCTTT
>TRBJ2-3|.|.|TRBV25-1
CASRDNWRDGNTDTQYF
TGTGCCAGCAGAGATAACTGGCGGGATGGAAACACAGATACGCAGTATTTT
>TRBJ2-1|.|.|TRBV6-5
CASSMTQREQFF
TGTGCCAGCAGCATGACCCAGCGAGAGCAGTTCTTC
>TRBJ2-1|TRBD2|.|TRBV18
CASSPRTSGLGNEQFF
TGTGCCAGCTCTCCGCGGACTAGCGGTCTGGGCAATGAGCAGTTCTTC
>TRBJ2-1|TRBD2|.|TRBV7-9
CASSLAVSGRDEQFF
TGTGCCAGCAGCTTAGCGGTTAGCGGGAGGGATGAGCAGTTCTTC
>TRBJ2-3|TRBD2|.|TRBV2
CASQAGESRTDTQYF
TGTGCCAGTCAAGCGGGGGAGTCCAGAACAGATACGCAGTATTTT
>TRBJ2-1|.|.|TRBV7-2
CASSPRGGFSYNEQFF
TGTGCCAGCAGCCCGAGGGGGGGGTTCTCCTACAATGAGCAGTTCTTC
>TRBJ2-5|.|.|TRBV6-5
CASSYGGSDQETQYF
TGTGCCAGCAGTTACGGAGGAAGCGACCAAGAGACCCAGTACTTC
>TRBJ2-1|.|.|TRBV7-9
CASSPGLRSSYNEQFF
TGTGCCAGCAGCCCGGGACTCCGAAGCTCCTACAATGAGCAGTTCTTC
>TRBJ1-4|.|.|TRBV5-1
CASSLGAGALEKLFF
TGCGCCAGCAGCCTTGGGGCCGGCGCGCTCGAAAAACTGTTTTTT
>TRBJ2-1|TRBD2|once|TRBV6-2/TRBV6-3
CASSYLGGGLNEQFF
TGTGCCAGCAGTTATTTAGGCGGGGGGCTGAATGAGCAGTTCTTC
>TRBJ2-2|TRBD2|many|TRBV6-1
CASSEASGSTGELFF
TGTGCCAGCAGTGAAGCTAGCGGGAGCACCGGGGAGCTGTTTTTT
>TRBJ1-2|.|.|TRBV21-1
CASSTPTGNYGYTF
TGTGCCAGCAGCACCCCCACAGGCAACTATGGCTACACCTTC
>TRBJ1-1|.|.|TRBV27
CASSFGQSGEAFF
TGTGCCAGCAGTTTTGGCCAGTCGGGTGAAGCTTTCTTT
>TRBJ1-6|TRBD1|.|TRBV5-1
CASSLSGTGGSPLHF
TGCGCCAGCAGTTTATCCGGGACAGGGGGATCACCCCTCCACTTT
>TRBJ1-2|.|few|TRBV19
CASSMRPGEQVGYGYTF
TGTGCCAGTAGTATGCGCCCCGGAGAACAGGTGGGCTATGGCTACACCTTC
>TRBJ1-5|TRBD1|few|TRBV6-5
CASRQTGPDQPQHF
TGTGCCAGCAGGCAGACAGGGCCCGATCAGCCCCAGCATTTT
>TRBJ2-3|.|.|TRBV19
CASSSAGTDTQYF
TGTGCCAGTAGTAGCGCAGGGACAGATACGCAGTATTTT
>TRBJ1-5|TRBD1|few|TRBV6-2/TRBV6-3
CASSYSYATGQGNQPQHF
TGTGCCAGCAGTTACTCGTATGCTACGGGACAGGGTAATCAGCCCCAGCATTTT
>TRBJ2-1|TRBD1|.|TRBV15
CATSRRLSQGAGDEQFF
TGTGCCACCAGCAGACGTCTTTCACAGGGGGCGGGTGATGAGCAGTTCTTC
>TRBJ2-7|.|.|TRBV5-1
CASSPLSSYEQYF
TGCGCCAGCAGCCCCCTCAGCTCCTACGAGCAGTACTTC
>TRBJ2-3|.|.|TRBV5-4
CASSLPGDTQYF
TGTGCCAGCAGTCTCCCAGGCGATACGCAGTATTTT
>TRBJ2-1|TRBD2|.|TRBV23-1
CASSQYSGSYNEQFF
TGCGCCAGCAGTCAATATAGCGGGAGCTACAATGAGCAGTTCTTC
>TRBJ1-3|.|.|TRBV7-6
CASSGRGGPTGNTIYF
TGTGCCAGCAGCGGCAGAGGGGGTCCCACTGGAAACACCATATATTTT
>TRBJ2-7|.|.|TRBV21-1
CASSQWGGTSYEQYF
TGTGCCAGCAGCCAATGGGGGGGGACCTCCTACGAGCAGTACTTC
>TRBJ2-1|TRBD2|.|TRBV6-5
CASSDQTSGIEQFF
TGTGCCAGCAGCGACCAGACTAGCGGGATTGAGCAGTTCTTC
>TRBJ1-1|.|.|TRBV30
CALLSVNTEAFF
TGTGCCCTCCTGAGTGTCAACACTGAAGCTTTCTTT
>TRBJ2-1|.|.|TRBV7-3
CASSLGESYNEQFF
TGTGCCAGCAGCTTAGGGGAGTCCTACAATGAGCAGTTCTTC
>TRBJ2-1|TRBD2|once|TRBV4-2
CASSQGFARAGGMYEQFF
TGTGCCAGCAGCCAAGGATTCGCTAGGGCGGGAGGGATGTATGAGCAGTTCTTC
>TRBJ2-1|TRBD2|.|TRBV27
CASNPLGLASYNEQFF
TGTGCCAGCAACCCCCTGGGACTAGCGTCCTACAATGAGCAGTTCTTC
>TRBJ2-7|.|.|TRBV5-1
CASSLQTIAYEQYF
TGCGCCAGCAGCTTGCAAACTATCGCCTACGAGCAGTACTTC
>TRBJ2-7|TRBD2|.|TRBV6-5
CASGGAYEQYF
TGTGCCAGCGGGGGGGCCTACGAGCAGTACTTC
>TRBJ1-2|TRBD1|.|TRBV29-1
CSVAQGGYGYTF
TGCAGCGTCGCCCAGGGGGGATATGGCTACACCTTC
>TRBJ1-5|TRBD1|.|TRBV27
CASSLKTGVQPQHF
TGTGCCAGCAGTTTAAAGACAGGGGTCCAGCCCCAGCATTTT
>TRBJ1-2|.|.|TRBV7-2
CASSLGGQSGYTF
TGTGCCAGCAGCTTAGGGGGGCAGAGTGGCTACACCTTC
>TRBJ2-1|TRBD2|.|TRBV5-4
CASSGTAGGPRNEQFF
TGTGCCAGCAGCGGTACGGCGGGAGGGCCTAGGAATGAGCAGTTCTTC
>TRBJ2-7|.|.|TRBV5-6
CASSPGGYEQYF
TGTGCCAGCAGCCCAGGGGGGTACGAGCAGTACTTC
>TRBJ2-1|TRBD2|once|TRBV7-2
CASSSNSGLAGDEQFF
TGTGCCAGCAGCTCAAACTCGGGACTAGCGGGAGACGAGCAGTTCTTC
>TRBJ1-1|.|.|TRBV5-1
CASSLGSAGEAFF
TGCGCCAGCAGCTTGGGTTCGGCGGGAGAGGCTTTCTTT
>TRBJ2-7|TRBD1|.|TRBV18
CASSRGPERNTYEQYF
TGTGCCAGCTCGAGGGGGCCTGAACGCAACACCTACGAGCAGTACTTC